A single sample gave rise to the 20 T cell receptor beta chains below, sequenced in a study of read filtering for tumor transcriptome and immune sequencing. This library used roughly 430 ng RNA and molecular barcoded adaptors spanning alpha/delta and beta/gamma chains. TCRdb reprocessed the reads with MiXCR, giving one entry per CDR3 protein. The repertoire holds roughly 38,000 distinct CDR3 sequences, with about 13% as singletons. Sequencing was carried out using a population of CD138-negative cells sorted from bone marrow. The origin of the receptors is a donor at least 40 years old with multiple myeloma.

Ten or more counts support this clonotype. The J gene is TRBJ1-5, the V gene TRBV5-6, with 8 bases matching TRBD1. Germline CDR1 is SGHDT and CDR2 is YYEEEE. The ends lost 4 bases at V and 8 bases at J; junction bases unmatched: 8. The CDR3 has 14 residues. The DNA of the CDR3 is TGTGCCAGCAGCCCACACAGGGGGGTTGAGCCCCAGCATTTT. Translated, it gives CASSPHRGVEPQHF.

This clonotype was detected a few times. A much larger clone sits a single nucleotide away, making a read error possible. This chain uses TRBV5-1 with TRBJ1-1; D is uncertain. The germline CDR1 and CDR2 sequences are SGHRS and YFSETQ. Trimming pared 1 base from V and 4 bases from J, leaving 11 bases between. This CDR3 comprises 14 residues. As DNA, the CDR3 is TGCGCCAGCAGCTTGAATGGGGAGAGCACTGAAGCTTTCTTT. Translation gives CASSLNGESTEAFF.

This clonotype came up many times. The chain recombines TRBV5-6 with TRBJ2-5; 8 positions match TRBD2. The V and J ends lost 2 bases and 5 bases, in that order; junction bases with no gene match: 5. The CDR3 is 14 residues long. Germline CDR1 reads SGHDT; CDR2 reads YYEEEE. CDR3 residues: CASSLAGVEETQYF. For the CDR3, the DNA is TGTGCCAGCAGCTTAGCGGGGGTCGAGGAGACCCAGTACTTC.

This clonotype was seen a few times. At one end the junction does not follow the germline gene, possibly because of a read error. V is TRBV28 and J is TRBJ2-2; 9 positions match TRBD1. This CDR3 has 15 residues. Germline V gene data show CDR1 as MDHEN and CDR2 as SYDVKM. DNA of the CDR3: TGTGCCAGCAGAGTAAGACAGGGGGGTACCGGGGAGCTGTTCTTT. It is translated as CASRVRQGGTGELFF. The full variable domain, with the rest looked up from reference TRBV28 and TRBJ2-2, is DVKVTQSSRYLVKRTGEKVFLECVQDMDHENMFWYRQDPGLGLRLIYFSYDVKMKEKGDIPEGYSVSREKKERFSLILESASTNQTSMYLCASRVRQGGTGELFFGEGSRLTVL.

Regarding this clonotype: Given the absence of the conserved phenylalanine or tryptophan at the CDR3 end, a read error is likely. V and J are TRBV11-3 and TRBJ2-2, with D unclear. The V gene lost 1 base and the J gene lost 7 bases, with 13 bases spanning the gap. CDR1 and CDR2 from the germline V gene are SGHNT and YENEEA. This CDR3 region has 15 residues. CDR3 sequence (DNA): TGTGCCAGCAGCTTAGTCGCATCCGTGGTCGGGGAGCTGTTTTCA. It codes for CASSLVASVVGELFS.

Turning to this clonotype: A single base is all that separates this from a far larger clone, so a read error is likely. The rearrangement joins TRBV6-5 to TRBJ2-1, with D tentatively TRBD1 (6 bases). This CDR3 region has 14 residues. CDR1 is MNHEY, CDR2 SVGAGI, per germline. The CDR3 loop is CASSYGGSYNEQLF. The CDR3 nucleotides are TGTGCCAGCAGTTACGGGGGCTCCTACAATGAGCAGCTCTTC.

This clonotype occurred many times. The chain recombines TRBV20-1 with TRBJ1-2, with D tentatively TRBD1 (5 bases). Germline CDR1 is DFQATT and CDR2 is SNEGSKA (reference sequence). The CDR3 is 11 amino acids. V lost 5 bases and J 8 bases, leaving 12 bases between the germline ends. CDR3 DNA sequence: TGCAGTGCTGGGGGACTGGCGGGCTACACCTTC. Residues: CSAGGLAGYTF.

This clonotype was seen ten or more times. The chain couples TRBV20-1 to TRBJ1-5; D remains unclear. V lost 6 bases and J lost 11, with 23 bases in between. This CDR3 comprises 14 residues. CDR1 is DFQATT, CDR2 SNEGSKA, per germline (reference sequence). The CDR3 loop reads CSATLGVGVSAQHF. The CDR3 region has the DNA TGCAGTGCCACCCTCGGGGTGGGAGTGTCGGCCCAGCATTTT.

This clonotype was recorded a few times. Just one base apart from a much larger clone, this may be a read error. The rearrangement links TRBV20-1 to TRBJ2-7; no definite D call. The CDR3 length is 14 residues. Per germline, CDR1 DFQATT and CDR2 SNEGSKA (reference sequence). The CDR3 is CSARRSGTSYERYF. The CDR3 region has the DNA TGCAGTGCTAGACGGAGTGGCACCTCCTACGAGCGGTACTTC.

Many counts were recorded for this clonotype. This CDR3 is missing its conserved last phenylalanine or tryptophan, likely due to a read error. The chain recombines TRBV6-1 with TRBJ2-4; 7 positions agree with TRBD1. The V gene end was trimmed by 4 bases and the J gene end by 1 base; junction bases not matched to a gene: 4. Looked up from germline, CDR1 is MNHNS and CDR2 is SASEGT. The CDR3 has 15 residues. CDR3 in amino acids: CASSATTGAKNIQYL. The CDR3 bases are TGTGCCAGCAGTGCTACGACAGGGGCCAAAAACATTCAGTACCTC.

Ten or more counts support this clonotype. V is TRBV28 and J is TRBJ1-1; 7 nucleotides agree with TRBD1. This CDR3 is 15 amino acids long. The V gene end was trimmed by 5 bases and the J gene end by 1 base; junction bases not matched to a gene: 7. The germline V gene encodes CDR1 MDHEN and CDR2 SYDVKM. CDR3 nucleotide sequence: TGTGCCAGCAGTCGAGGGACAGCGAGGAACACTGAAGCTTTCTTT. It is translated as CASSRGTARNTEAFF.

This clonotype was seen many times. This chain uses TRBV11-2 with TRBJ1-5; the D gene is possibly TRBD1 (6 bases). Trimming removed 0 bases from V and 4 bases from J, with 10 bases in between. From germline, CDR1 is SGHAT and CDR2 FQNNGV. CDR3 length equals 15 residues. The CDR3, as DNA: TGTGCCAGCAGCTTAGAAGGGACACCAAATCAGCCCCAGCATTTT. Its protein is CASSLEGTPNQPQHF.

In its sample, this clonotype was seen many times. In DNA, the CDR3 is TGTGCCATCAGACAGGGAGTCGAACCCTATGAAAAACTGTTTTTT. Translation: CAIRQGVEPYEKLFF. The genes are TRBV10-3 and TRBJ1-4, with D tentatively TRBD1 (6 bases). Germline loops: CDR1 ENHRY, CDR2 SYGVKD. The CDR3 is 15 amino acids. Trimming removed 6 bases from V and 6 bases from J, with 17 bases in between.

The sample holds many counts of this clonotype. The chain combines TRBV28 with TRBJ1-5; D perhaps matches TRBD1 (5 bases). The CDR3 loop spans 15 amino acids. CDR1 and CDR2 from the germline V gene are MDHEN and SYDVKM. The germline V and J ends were trimmed by 3 bases and 10 bases, with 19 bases remaining between them. The CDR3 reads CASSFVGPGSQPQHF. In DNA, the CDR3 is TGTGCCAGCAGTTTCGTGGGACCAGGGTCTCAACCCCAGCATTTT.

The chain employs TRBV29-1 and TRBJ2-3, with D hard to call. CDR3 length equals 11 residues. With 6 bases removed from V and 6 bases from J, the gap between germline ends came to 10 bases. CDR1 is SQVTM and CDR2 is ANQGSEA in the germline V gene. DNA for the CDR3: TGCAGCGTCCGGGTTCCCGATACGCAGTATTTT. Protein: CSVRVPDTQYF.

This clonotype was recorded many times. V usage is TRBV7-2 and J usage is TRBJ1-4; a possible D gene is TRBD1 (6 bases). CDR1 is SGHTA and CDR2 is FQGNSA in the germline V gene. The CDR3 covers 15 residues. V dropped 2 bases and J dropped 6 bases, with 13 bases sitting between them. CDR3 DNA sequence: TGTGCCAGCAGCTTAAAGGGACAAGGGGATGAAAAACTGTTTTTT. Amino acid sequence: CASSLKGQGDEKLFF.

This clonotype has at least ten counts. The rearrangement joins TRBV20-1 to TRBJ2-1; D remains unclear. CDR1 is DFQATT, CDR2 SNEGSKA, per germline (reference sequence). The CDR3 is 11 amino acids. V was pared by 1 base and J by 10 bases, with 8 bases between. The chain's CDR3 is CSARAVDEQFF. In nucleotides, the CDR3 is TGCAGTGCTAGAGCCGTGGACGAGCAGTTCTTC.

This clonotype showed up just a few times. The V call is TRBV5-5, the J call TRBJ1-5; a possible D gene is TRBD1 (5 bases). Trimming shortened V by 1 base and J by 13 bases, and 15 bases separated the two germline ends. From germline, CDR1 is SGHKS and CDR2 YYEKEE (reference sequence). This CDR3 comprises 13 residues. CDR3 loop: CASSLKLDTLQHF. The CDR3 DNA is TGTGCCAGCAGCTTGAAGCTGGACACCCTTCAGCATTTT.

This chain links TRBV12-3 or TRBV12-4 with TRBJ1-5, with TRBD1 matching over 9 bases. The CDR3 covers 15 residues. With V trimmed by 6 bases and J by 1 base, 4 bases remained unmatched. CDR3 sequence reads: CASSGTGRSNQPQHF. CDR3 DNA sequence: TGTGCCAGCAGCGGGACAGGGCGAAGCAATCAGCCCCAGCATTTT.

As concerns this clonotype: An end of the junction does not agree with germline; a read error may underlie this. The chain joins TRBV12-3 or TRBV12-4 to TRBJ1-1; D not resolved. The CDR3 totals 13 residues. CDR3 amino acids: CAGSLSVSTEAFF. CDR3 nucleotide sequence: TGTGCCGGCAGTTTATCAGTGAGCACTGAAGCTTTCTTT.